These 11 T cell receptor beta chains were sequenced from one sample in a study of CD8 T cells in Susac syndrome. Random hexamers served to reverse transcribe roughly 0.45 to 1 ug RNA. TCRdb passed the immunoSEQ multiplex PCR reads through MiXCR, listing each CDR3 protein once. The repertoire holds 75,000 to 100,000 distinct CDR3 sequences, 94% seen once, with about 0.28% in the top ten. Sequenced material: CD8+ T cells from PBMCs. The receptor set was obtained from a human donor in good health.

The chain is built from TRBV27 and TRBJ2-1, with 7 bases matching TRBD1. The CDR3 runs 16 residues. Germline-derived CDR1 and CDR2 are MNHEY and SMNVEV (reference sequence). V trimming: 5 bases; J trimming: 7 bases; junction bases outside the gene matches: 14. The CDR3 DNA sequence: TGTGCCAGCAGTCTCCTCAGGGGGAGAGTGGGGAATGAGCAGTTCTTC. Translating gives CASSLLRGRVGNEQFF.

This clonotype was detected only once. The rearrangement links TRBV9 to TRBJ2-5; D is unresolved. The end of the DNA is better explained by TRBJ2-1, so the J call may be wrong. The CDR3 extends over 13 amino acids. The germline CDR1 and CDR2 sequences are SGDLS and YYNGEE. The CDR3 coding sequence is TGTGCCAGCAGCATAGAGACTCTTCCTCCCCAGTTCTTC. It specifies CASSIETLPPQFF.

The chain joins TRBV6-4 to TRBJ2-1; 7 positions match TRBD2. Germline V gives CDR1 MRHNA, CDR2 SNTAGT. The CDR3 runs 14 residues. The trim removed 2 bases at V and 6 bases at J, leaving 4 bases unmatched. Here the CDR3 DNA reads TGTGCCAGCAGTGACGGGACGGGGGGCAATGAGCAGTTCTTC. This codes for CASSDGTGGNEQFF.

The chain uses TRBV20-1 and TRBJ1-2, with D perhaps TRBD1 (5 bases). Trimming removed 6 bases at V and 4 bases at J, with 6 bases between. CDR1 DFQATT and CDR2 SNEGSKA come from the germline V gene (reference sequence). The CDR3 contains 10 residues. The CDR3: CSATGYGYTF. The CDR3 nucleotides read TGCAGTGCCACAGGCTATGGCTACACCTTC.

This chain joins TRBV15 and TRBJ1-5; 8 bases align to TRBD1. Per germline, CDR1 LNHNV and CDR2 YYDKDF (reference sequence). The CDR3 is made up of 15 amino acids. The trim removed 3 bases at V and 6 bases at J, leaving 7 bases unmatched. DNA of the CDR3: TGTGCCACCAGCAGGATCAGGGGGCTTGGTCAGCCCCAGCATTTT. It codes for CATSRIRGLGQPQHF.

The chain recombines TRBV11-2 with TRBJ2-2; D ambiguous. Germline loops: CDR1 SGHAT, CDR2 FQNNGV. The germline V and J ends were trimmed by 8 bases and 6 bases, with 7 bases remaining between them. The CDR3 runs 11 residues. The CDR3 loop reads CASSPPGELFF. The CDR3 region has the DNA TGTGCCAGCTCCCCCCCCGGGGAGCTGTTTTTT. Complete variable domain (other parts from reference TRBV11-2 and TRBJ2-2): EAGVAQSPRYKIIEKRQSVAFWCNPISGHATLYWYQQILGQGPKLLIQFQNNGVVDDSQLPKDRFSAERLKGVDSTLKIQPAKLEDSAVYLCASSPPGELFFGEGSRLTVL.

This rearrangement joins TRBV5-1 to TRBJ2-1; 9 bases line up with TRBD2. J gave up 3 bases and V 4 bases, and 8 bases lay outside the gene matches. CDR1 SGHRS and CDR2 YFSETQ come from the germline V gene. This CDR3 has 16 residues. The CDR3 DNA reads TGCGCCAGCAGCCCCTTGGCGGGGGGGAACTACAATGAGCAGTTCTTC. This translates into CASSPLAGGNYNEQFF.

The chain has TRBV29-1 and TRBJ1-3; a weak D match, TRBD1 (5 bases). This CDR3 has 14 amino acids. Germline CDR1 and CDR2: SQVTM and ANQGSEA. Trimming pared 6 bases from V and 0 bases from J, leaving 12 bases between. The CDR3: CSVDEDSSGNTIYF. CDR3 nucleotides: TGCAGCGTAGATGAAGACAGCTCTGGAAACACCATATATTTT. Based on the CDR3 plus reference TRBV29-1 and TRBJ1-3, the full variable domain is SAVISQKPSRDICQRGTSLTIQCQVDSQVTMMFWYRQQPGQSLTLIATANQGSEATYESGFVIDKFPISRPNLTFSTLTVSNMSPEDSSIYLCSVDEDSSGNTIYFGEGSWLTVV.

This clonotype appeared a single time. This chain connects TRBV6-5 to TRBJ2-1; 9 bases agree with TRBD2. This CDR3 comprises 14 residues. Germline V gives CDR1 MNHEY, CDR2 SVGAGI. With V trimmed by 6 bases and J by 8 bases, 8 bases remained unmatched. The chain's CDR3 is CASRLAGEYYEQFF. CDR3 nucleotides: TGTGCCAGCAGATTAGCGGGAGAGTACTATGAGCAGTTCTTC.

This chain uses TRBV29-1 with TRBJ2-5, with a tentative D call TRBD2 (6 bases). CDR3 length: 14 amino acids. Per the germline V gene, CDR1 is SQVTM and CDR2 is ANQGSEA. V was cut by 7 bases and J by 0 bases, with 15 bases left in between. The CDR3 region is CSARGSGYQETQYF. The DNA of the CDR3 is TGCAGCGCTAGGGGTAGCGGATACCAAGAGACCCAGTACTTC.

The chain has TRBV6-5 and TRBJ2-7; D is unclear. V shed 2 bases and J shed 0 bases, with 11 bases lying between them. The V gene's germline CDR1 is MNHEY and CDR2 SVGAGI. The CDR3 runs 15 residues. The CDR3 coding sequence is TGTGCCAGCAGTTACACCCGGGTACCCTCCTACGAGCAGTACTTC. The encoded protein is CASSYTRVPSYEQYF.